Below, 29 T cell receptor beta chains from the same sample are listed, as sequenced in a study of cytomegalovirus exposure and HLA in healthy donors (dated by TCRdb to 2015 to 2018). Library preparation employed the immunoSEQ multiplex PCR assay. For the multiplex PCR, a mixture combining 60 forward primers for TCR Vbeta segments and 13 reverse primers for TCR Jbeta segments was used. TCRdb's version of the immuneACCESS table is confined to in-frame rearrangements and falls short of the full clone set. An unresolved V gene accounts for under half of the shortfall where checked; the remainder is of unknown origin. Within this sample are about 160,000 clones, with about 77% of them counted one time only. The ten largest make up roughly 10% of the sample. Input material: PBMCs. All receptors derive from a man younger than 35 in good health and CMV-seropositive.

CDR3 nucleotides: TGTGCCAGCAGCGAATCGGGGAGCCCTGCCTACGAGCAGTACTTC. It specifies CASSESGSPAYEQYF. The chain combines TRBV9 with TRBJ2-7; D may be TRBD2 (5 bases). This CDR3 has 15 residues. V was pared by 3 bases and J by 2 bases, with 15 bases between. The germline gives CDR1 SGDLS, CDR2 YYNGEE.

The V gene is TRBV6-5, the J gene TRBJ2-3, with D possibly TRBD2 on 5 matching bases. Per the germline V gene, CDR1 is MNHEY and CDR2 is SVGAGI. The CDR3 runs 15 residues. The V and J ends lost 2 bases and 1 base respectively, with 10 bases between them. This CDR3 reads CASSYSGVGTDTQYF. The CDR3, as DNA: TGTGCCAGCAGTTACAGCGGAGTGGGCACAGATACGCAGTATTTT.

The rearrangement joins TRBV5-1 to TRBJ2-5; D is perhaps TRBD2 (6 bases). Looked up from germline, CDR1 is SGHRS and CDR2 is YFSETQ. Trimming removed 3 bases at V and 5 bases at J, with 11 bases between. CDR3 size: 13 residues. CDR3 sequence (DNA): TGCGCCAGCAGCTCGGGACTCCCCGAGACCCAGTACTTC. Its protein is CASSSGLPETQYF.

V and J are TRBV28 and TRBJ1-1, with D perhaps matching TRBD1 (5 bases). The CDR3 sequence is 13 residues long. The germline V and J ends were trimmed by 6 bases and 0 bases, with 8 bases remaining between them. Germline-derived CDR1 and CDR2 are MDHEN and SYDVKM. The CDR3 DNA reads as TGTGCCAGCAGCGACAGTATGAACACTGAAGCTTTCTTT. Protein sequence: CASSDSMNTEAFF.

The rearrangement uses TRBV18 and TRBJ1-5, with TRBD1 matching 8 bases. After removal of 6 bases from V and 7 bases from J, the junction contained 11 bases not matched to a gene. The CDR3 has 15 amino acids. Germline assignment: CDR1 KGHSH and CDR2 LQKENI. The CDR3 bases are TGTGCCAGCTCGATCCAGGGGGCCGGAATCCAGCCCCAGCATTTT. This translates into CASSIQGAGIQPQHF.

This sequence joins TRBV9 and TRBJ1-1; possible D gene TRBD1, 5 bases. The germline V and J ends were trimmed by 0 bases and 3 bases, with 18 bases remaining between them. Germline V lookup: CDR1 SGDLS, CDR2 YYNGEE. There are 17 residues in the CDR3. The CDR3 reads CASSVGEEQGSHTEAFF. The CDR3 coding sequence is TGTGCCAGCAGCGTAGGGGAGGAGCAGGGCTCGCACACTGAAGCTTTCTTT.

This sequence joins TRBV7-8 and TRBJ2-7; 8 nucleotides line up with TRBD1. V shed 3 bases, J shed 10 bases, and the junction held 20 bases outside the gene matches. The CDR3 has 17 residues. Germline CDR1 and CDR2: SGHVS and FQNEAQ. The CDR3 region is CASSFTPRTGQSYRQYF. CDR3 nucleotide sequence: TGTGCCAGCAGCTTTACCCCTAGGACAGGGCAGAGTTATAGACAGTACTTC.

The chain has TRBV27 and TRBJ2-1; D not certain. The V and J ends lost 6 bases and 5 bases respectively, with 8 bases between them. This CDR3 is 12 amino acids long. The germline V gene encodes CDR1 MNHEY and CDR2 SMNVEV (reference sequence). The CDR3 reads CASSHSDNEQFF. The CDR3 bases are TGTGCCAGCAGCCATTCAGACAATGAGCAGTTCTTC.

The gene calls are TRBV29-1 and TRBJ1-1; 7 nucleotides line up with TRBD1. This CDR3 spans 15 amino acids. Per germline, CDR1 SQVTM and CDR2 ANQGSEA. After removal of 1 base from V and 3 bases from J, the junction contained 8 bases not matched to a gene. The CDR3 region is CSVEGYITGDTEAFF. The CDR3 DNA sequence: TGCAGCGTTGAAGGCTATATCACAGGGGACACTGAAGCTTTCTTT.

V gene TRBV10-1 combines with J gene TRBJ2-5, with 10 bases identical to TRBD1. The germline gives CDR1 WNHNN, CDR2 SYGVQD (reference sequence). There are 16 residues in the CDR3. The V segment lost 5 bases and the J segment 5 bases; nucleotides outside the gene matches: 11. In nucleotides, the CDR3 is TGCGCCAGCAGTTCCACCGGGACAGGGGTGTGGGAGACCCAGTACTTC. Protein product: CASSSTGTGVWETQYF.

The chain recombines TRBV4-3 with TRBJ2-3; D uncertain. The V end lost 5 bases, the J end lost 0 bases, and 15 bases lay between the germline ends. CDR3 length: 16 amino acids. Per germline, CDR1 LGHNA and CDR2 YSLEER. Written as DNA, the CDR3 is TGCGCCAGCAGCGCACTACGCGGTTCTAGCACAGATACGCAGTATTTT. This encodes CASSALRGSSTDTQYF.

The sample holds one count of this clone. The genes are TRBV15 and TRBJ2-5; a weak D match, TRBD2 (6 bases). This CDR3 region has 14 residues. V lost 1 base, J lost 3 bases, and 9 bases lay in between. Germline assignment: CDR1 LNHNV and CDR2 YYDKDF (reference sequence). DNA of the CDR3: TGTGCCACCAGCAGAGGGAGGGCTAAAGAGACCCAGTACTTC. This encodes CATSRGRAKETQYF.

This chain links TRBV30 with TRBJ1-1; D not certain. In germline, CDR1 is GTSNPN, CDR2 SVGIG (reference sequence). This CDR3 contains 14 residues. V lost 3 bases and J lost 6, with 17 bases in between. The CDR3 DNA reads as TGTGCCTGGAGCCACCTCCCCCGGGTTCCTGAAGCTTTCTTT. It is translated as CAWSHLPRVPEAFF.

The chain combines TRBV7-9 with TRBJ1-1, with D maybe TRBD1 (5 bases). Deletions cut 5 bases from V and 8 bases from J, with 12 bases between. Germline V gene lookup returns CDR1 SEHNR and CDR2 FQNEAQ (reference sequence). This CDR3 has 12 residues. The CDR3 spells CASSPQVREAFF. The DNA of the CDR3 is TGTGCCAGCAGCCCACAGGTGAGGGAAGCTTTCTTT.

J is TRBJ2-3 and V is TRBV6-1; D uncertain. This CDR3 contains 14 residues. CDR1 is MNHNS, CDR2 SASEGT, per germline. The V end was cut by 2 bases, the J end by 0 bases, with 6 bases between. The CDR3 loop is CASSEQISTDTQYF. CDR3 bases: TGTGCCAGCAGTGAACAGATTAGCACAGATACGCAGTATTTT.

In nucleotides, the CDR3 is TGTGCCAGTAGTAACGACAGGGTTGGCAATCAGCCCCAGCATTTT. This translates into CASSNDRVGNQPQHF. The chain combines TRBV19 with TRBJ1-5; 7 bases agree with TRBD1. Germline CDR1 and CDR2: LNHDA and SQIVND (reference sequence). This CDR3 region has 15 residues. V dropped 4 bases and J dropped 2; count of bases not matched to a gene: 5.

This clone was recorded once. The V call is TRBV4-3, the J call TRBJ1-4; perhaps TRBD1 as D (5 bases). This CDR3 has 13 amino acids. V gave up 0 bases and J gave up 14 bases, with 13 bases separating them. CDR1 and CDR2 from the germline V gene are LGHNA and YSLEER. The CDR3 reads CASSQDRGKDLFF. The CDR3 region has the DNA TGCGCCAGCAGCCAAGATCGGGGGAAAGATCTGTTTTTT.

The chain recombines TRBV19 with TRBJ1-1; D is uncertain. V lost 7 bases and J 0 bases, leaving 15 bases between the germline ends. Germline V gives CDR1 LNHDA, CDR2 SQIVND (reference sequence). This CDR3 comprises 15 residues. The CDR3 loop reads CASIDERGMNTEAFF. The CDR3, as DNA: TGTGCCAGTATCGACGAACGAGGCATGAACACTGAAGCTTTCTTT. Complete variable domain (other parts from reference TRBV19 and TRBJ1-1): DGGITQSPKYLFRKEGQNVTLSCEQNLNHDAMYWYRQDPGQGLRLIYYSQIVNDFQKGDIAEGYSVSREKKESFPLTVTSAQKNPTAFYLCASIDERGMNTEAFFGQGTRLTVV.

The chain couples TRBV30 to TRBJ2-3; 7 bases line up with TRBD2. From germline, CDR1 is GTSNPN and CDR2 SVGIG (reference sequence). V shed 1 base and J 4 bases; nucleotides not matched to a gene: 5. CDR3 length: 14 residues. CDR3 DNA sequence: TGTGCCTGGAGTGGGACTAGTCCGCCAGATACGCAGTATTTT. Protein sequence: CAWSGTSPPDTQYF. Drawing the rest from reference TRBV30 and TRBJ2-3, the complete variable domain is SQTIHQWPATLVQPVGSPLSLECTVEGTSNPNLYWYRQAAGRGLQLLFYSVGIGQISSEVPQNLSASRPQDRQFILSSKKLLLSDSGFYLCAWSGTSPPDTQYFGPGTRLTVL.

The chain employs TRBV4-2 and TRBJ1-1; D not certain. Between the trimmed V and J ends, which lost 0 bases and 4 bases, there was a span of 12 bases. The CDR3 is 15 residues long. CDR1 and CDR2 from the germline V gene are LGHNA and YNFKEQ. The CDR3, as DNA: TGTGCCAGCAGCCAAGAAATCGGTGAGAGCACTGAAGCTTTCTTT. Translation gives CASSQEIGESTEAFF.

This clone has more than one count but fewer than ten. The chain is built from TRBV5-1 and TRBJ1-2; D not certain. Trimming pared 0 bases from V and 4 bases from J, leaving 4 bases between. The length of the CDR3 is 12 residues. The germline V gene has CDR1 SGHRS and CDR2 YFSETQ. The CDR3 DNA sequence: TGCGCCAGCAGCTTGGGAGGCTATGGCTACACCTTC. Amino acid sequence: CASSLGGYGYTF.

The V call is TRBV2, the J call TRBJ1-1; D gene uncertain. In germline, CDR1 is SNHLY, CDR2 FYNNEI. This CDR3 region has 13 residues. Trimming shortened V by 3 bases and J by 1 base, and 6 bases separated the two germline ends. The CDR3 nucleotides read TGTGCCAGCAGTGACACAGCGAACACTGAAGCTTTCTTT. This codes for CASSDTANTEAFF.

The chain recombines TRBV20-1 with TRBJ2-7; D gene ambiguous. Per the germline V gene, CDR1 is DFQATT and CDR2 is SNEGSKA (reference sequence). V was shortened by 6 bases and J by 3 bases, with 6 bases between the two germline ends. The CDR3 consists of 10 residues. The DNA of the CDR3 is TGCAGTGCCGGGTACTACGAGCAGTACTTC. Amino acid sequence: CSAGYYEQYF.

The chain is built from TRBV5-1 and TRBJ2-1; TRBD2 agrees at 7 bases. V lost 4 bases, J lost 4 bases, and 8 bases stayed unmatched. This CDR3 is 15 amino acids long. CDR1 and CDR2 from the germline V gene are SGHRS and YFSETQ. Here the CDR3 DNA reads TGCGCCAGCAGCGTGAGCGGGGCTACATACAATGAGCAGTTCTTC. Translation gives CASSVSGATYNEQFF.

CDR3 nucleotides: TGTGCCAGCAGTTTAAGTGAATTCTACGGGACTAGCGGTTACAATGAGCAGTTCTTC. Amino acids: CASSLSEFYGTSGYNEQFF. This chain links TRBV27 with TRBJ2-1, with 11 bases lining up with TRBD2. This CDR3 is 19 amino acids long. V shed 2 bases, J shed 4 bases, and the junction held 13 bases outside the gene matches. CDR1 and CDR2 (germline): MNHEY, SMNVEV (reference sequence).

This chain connects TRBV4-2 to TRBJ1-4; 8 bases agree with TRBD1. The CDR3 consists of 17 residues. J lost 3 bases, V lost 3 bases, and 9 bases had no gene match. From germline, CDR1 is LGHNA and CDR2 YNFKEQ. The CDR3: CASSQLDRGRPNEKLFF. The CDR3 region has the DNA TGTGCCAGCAGCCAGCTCGACAGGGGCCGTCCTAATGAAAAACTGTTTTTT.

The V and J genes are TRBV6-5 and TRBJ2-7; D is possibly TRBD2 (6 bases). This CDR3 region has 15 residues. The V end was cut by 1 base, the J end by 2 bases, with 12 bases between. Germline V gene lookup returns CDR1 MNHEY and CDR2 SVGAGI. The CDR3 DNA is TGTGCCAGCAGTTACTTTAGCGGCAGGGCCTACGAGCAGTACTTC. It specifies CASSYFSGRAYEQYF.

This clone was found once. This chain connects TRBV27 to TRBJ2-7; 8 bases align to TRBD1. Germline V CDR1 and CDR2: MNHEY, SMNVEV (reference sequence). The CDR3 is 13 amino acids. Losses at the gene ends were 8 bases for V and 0 bases for J; bases not matched to a gene: 3. The CDR3 loop is CASRDRLSYEQYF. The CDR3 region has the DNA TGTGCCAGCCGGGACAGGCTCTCCTACGAGCAGTACTTC.

This sequence joins TRBV13 and TRBJ2-7; TRBD1 agrees at 8 bases. CDR1 is PRHDT and CDR2 is FYEKMQ in the germline V gene (reference sequence). CDR3 size: 14 residues. Unmatched junction bases numbered 10, after V lost 8 bases and J lost 4 bases. The CDR3 sequence: CASAKDRGGYEQYF. The CDR3, as DNA: TGTGCCAGCGCCAAAGACAGGGGAGGTTACGAGCAGTACTTC.